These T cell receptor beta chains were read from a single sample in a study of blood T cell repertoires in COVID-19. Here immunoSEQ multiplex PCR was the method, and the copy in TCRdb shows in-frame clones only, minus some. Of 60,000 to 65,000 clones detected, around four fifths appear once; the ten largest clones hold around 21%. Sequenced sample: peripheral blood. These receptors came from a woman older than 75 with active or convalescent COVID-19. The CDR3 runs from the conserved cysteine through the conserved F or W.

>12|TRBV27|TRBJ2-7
CASTYSSYEQYF
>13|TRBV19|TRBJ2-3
CASRAGGTDTQYF
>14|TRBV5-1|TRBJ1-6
CASRPGTDNSPLHF
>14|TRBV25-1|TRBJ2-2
CATSDRENTGELFF
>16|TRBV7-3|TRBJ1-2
CASSLFARGTNYGYTF
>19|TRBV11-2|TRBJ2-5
CASSLVALAGGSIGETQYF
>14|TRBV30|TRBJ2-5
CAWSVLRDLKTQYF
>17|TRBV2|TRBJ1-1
CASLNGRGRGSNTEAFF
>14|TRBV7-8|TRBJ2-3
CASSLGTSDNTQYF
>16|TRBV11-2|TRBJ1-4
CASSSGTAPGNEKLFF